This T cell receptor beta chain emerged from a study of T cells in Graves' hyperthyroidism and ophthalmopathy. It was uncontrolled infection, other autoimmune disease, pregnancy or lactation that excluded patients. Diagnosis rested on symptoms, serum thyroxine and TRAb, thyroid ultrasound, and orbital computed tomography. This clonotype showed up many times. Its antigen is as yet unknown. Study observations and caveats: Using 13 V-J features, a model discriminated ophthalmopathy from stable hyperthyroidism. Ophthalmopathy was model-predicted a median roughly 6.3 months pre-onset.

Amplified TCR beta CDR3 regions derived from RNA transcripts. First-round RT-PCR targeting the TCR CDR3 was performed with the HTBI primer set. TCRdb reanalysed the multiplex PCR reads using MiXCR and keeps one entry per CDR3 protein. This repertoire shows 300,000 to 450,000 distinct CDR3 sequences, about 15% found once; its top ten account for about 10%. The sequence was collected from a woman aged 55-69 years with Graves' hyperthyroidism. The sample comprised blood.

The CDR3 bases are TGCAGTGCGGAGGGGACAGGCGGGAGGAGAAGCGAGCAGTACTTC. It encodes CSAEGTGGRRSEQYF. The J gene is TRBJ2-7, the V gene TRBV20-1, with D perhaps TRBD1 or TRBD2 (8 bases each). V was shortened by 6 bases and J by 6 bases, with 24 bases between the two germline ends. Germline V lookup: CDR1 DFQATT, CDR2 SNEGSKA (reference sequence). CDR3 length equals 15 residues.